Given below is one T cell receptor (beta chain) in context. Antigen: not known. The germline V gene encodes CDR1 SGHTA and CDR2 FQGTGA. The trim removed 4 bases at V and 5 bases at J, leaving 8 bases unmatched. CDR3 length: 16 amino acids. Repertoires were generated with immunoSEQ multiplex PCR, while TCRdb's copy carries only in-frame clones and drops some. This sample has 55,000 to 70,000 clones, with 65% to 85% found just once. The entry originates in a study of early stage breast cancer tumors. Study as a whole: Most invasive tumors, about 75% of the 16, were ER+/PR+/HER2-. Invasive lobular carcinomas made up about 30% of the 12 ER+/PR+/HER2- tumors. Findings of the study overall: Tumors had roughly 2.6-fold higher T cell density than normal breast. Chain pairing and CD4, CD8 or FOXP3 expression were not captured.

Sequencing was performed on blood. The chain couples TRBV7-3 to TRBJ2-3, with 11 positions matching TRBD1. The sequence was obtained from a person aged 35-50 years with breast cancer. The CDR3 spells CASSSWGQGEGDTQYF. CDR3 in DNA: TGTGCCAGCAGCTCGTGGGGACAGGGGGAAGGAGATACGCAGTATTTT.